Detailed here is one T cell receptor beta chain. What it binds is unknown. These data come from a study of CD8 T cells in Susac syndrome. Whole-study findings and limits: The study's TCR sequencing and HLA analysis drew on a certain number of individuals. That number was acknowledged as relatively small.

It was with random hexamers that about 0.45 to 1 ug RNA was reverse transcribed. TCRdb called the immunoSEQ multiplex PCR reads again in MiXCR, with one record for every CDR3 protein. The sample has over 150,000 distinct CDR3 sequences; around 93% are singletons. V shed 3 bases and J shed 3 bases, with 8 bases lying between them. The CDR3 is 13 residues long. The sample was CD4+ T cells from PBMCs. The chain uses TRBV12-3 or TRBV12-4 and TRBJ2-5, with D possibly TRBD2 on 6 matching bases. This TCR derives from a human donor with multiple sclerosis. Written as DNA, the CDR3 is TGTGCCAGCAGTTTCGGCGGGAAAGAGACCCAGTACTTC. Its protein is CASSFGGKETQYF.